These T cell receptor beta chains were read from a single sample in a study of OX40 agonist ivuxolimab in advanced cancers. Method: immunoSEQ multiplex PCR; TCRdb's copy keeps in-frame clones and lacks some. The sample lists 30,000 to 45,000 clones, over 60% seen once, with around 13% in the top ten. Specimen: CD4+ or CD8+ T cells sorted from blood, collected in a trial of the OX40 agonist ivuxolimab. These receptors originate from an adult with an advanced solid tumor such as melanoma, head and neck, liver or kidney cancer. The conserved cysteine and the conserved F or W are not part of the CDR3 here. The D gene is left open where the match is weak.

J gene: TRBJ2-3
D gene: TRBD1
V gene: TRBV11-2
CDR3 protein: ATRRGTGLTDTQY

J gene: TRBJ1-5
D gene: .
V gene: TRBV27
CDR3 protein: ASSFLDQPQH

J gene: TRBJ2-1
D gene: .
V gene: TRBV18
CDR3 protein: ASSPPVWDNEQF

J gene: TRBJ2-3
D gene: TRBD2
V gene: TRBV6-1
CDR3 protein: ASRGLAGVLQY

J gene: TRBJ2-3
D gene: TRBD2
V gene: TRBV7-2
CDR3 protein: ASRRERGSTDTQY

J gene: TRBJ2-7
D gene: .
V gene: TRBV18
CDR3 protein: ASSPPAGSNEQY

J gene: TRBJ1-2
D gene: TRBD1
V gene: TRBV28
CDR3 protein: ASSFRGYSYGYT

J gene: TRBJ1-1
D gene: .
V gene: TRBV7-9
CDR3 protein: ASSLGLDGPNTEAF

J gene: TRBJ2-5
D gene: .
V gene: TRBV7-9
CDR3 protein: ASNSVGPGWTQY

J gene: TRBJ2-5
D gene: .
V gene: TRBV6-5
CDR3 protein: ASSYNSLIEETQY

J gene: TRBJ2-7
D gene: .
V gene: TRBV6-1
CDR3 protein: ASRGRSYEQY

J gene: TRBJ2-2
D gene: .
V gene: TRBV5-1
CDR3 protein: ASSLFGGASLGELF

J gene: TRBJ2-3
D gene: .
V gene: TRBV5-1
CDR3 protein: ASSLGSVGTDTQY

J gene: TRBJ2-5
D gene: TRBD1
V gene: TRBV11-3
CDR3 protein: ASSLSGTGGETQY

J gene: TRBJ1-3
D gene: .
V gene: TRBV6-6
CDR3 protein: ASSMTAKGGNTIY

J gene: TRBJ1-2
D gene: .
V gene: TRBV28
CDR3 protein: ASSTRVYGYT

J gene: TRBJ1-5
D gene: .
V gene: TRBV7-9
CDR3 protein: ASSLGEVFNQPQH

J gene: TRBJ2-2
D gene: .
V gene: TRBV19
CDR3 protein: ASSLYTGELF

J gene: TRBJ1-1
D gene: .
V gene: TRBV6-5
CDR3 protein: ASSAGLSTEAF

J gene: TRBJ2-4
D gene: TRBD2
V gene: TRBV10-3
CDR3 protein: AISERPGSGRAKGAKNIQY

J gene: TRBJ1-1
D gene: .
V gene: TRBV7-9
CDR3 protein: ASSLDTATEAF

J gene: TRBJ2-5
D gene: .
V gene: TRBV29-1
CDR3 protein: STRSEGGGQETQY

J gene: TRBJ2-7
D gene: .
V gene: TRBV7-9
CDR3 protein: ASSFTGTPLYEQY

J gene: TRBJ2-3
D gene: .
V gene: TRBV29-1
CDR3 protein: SAKRVETSTDTQY